The 29 T cell receptor beta chains below come from one sample, sequenced in a study of cytomegalovirus exposure and HLA in healthy donors. Primers included in the PCR were 60 Vbeta and 13 Jbeta primers. Method: immunoSEQ multiplex PCR; TCRdb's copy keeps in-frame clones and lacks some. The repertoire has 120,000 or so clones, around 84% of them found once; the top ten carry about 2%. Sample: PBMCs. All receptors derive from a man in his late teens or twenties in good health and CMV-seronegative.

The chain uses TRBV5-4 and TRBJ2-2, with 9 bases aligning to TRBD2. V gave up 2 bases and J gave up 1 base; unmatched junction bases: 0. Germline V gene lookup returns CDR1 SGHNT and CDR2 YYREEE (reference sequence). This CDR3 is 15 amino acids long. CDR3 amino acids: CASSLAGGNTGELFF. CDR3 nucleotide sequence: TGTGCCAGCAGCTTAGCGGGGGGGAACACCGGGGAGCTGTTTTTT.

The CDR3 region has the DNA TGTGCCAGTAGCAGACAGGGTGTGAGCTACGAGCAGTACTTC. It specifies CASSRQGVSYEQYF. The chain combines TRBV19 with TRBJ2-7; TRBD1 aligns across 7 bases. From germline, CDR1 is LNHDA and CDR2 SQIVND (reference sequence). J gave up 3 bases and V 6 bases, and 8 bases lay outside the gene matches. The CDR3 is 14 amino acids.

This clone was detected only once. The J gene is TRBJ2-1, the V gene TRBV13; no clear D. The CDR3 sequence is 14 residues long. The V end was cut by 3 bases, the J end by 4 bases, with 10 bases between. Germline V gives CDR1 PRHDT, CDR2 FYEKMQ (reference sequence). The CDR3 is CASSLTPLYNEQFF. The CDR3 nucleotides are TGTGCCAGCAGCTTGACACCCCTTTACAATGAGCAGTTCTTC.

V gene TRBV6-5 combines with J gene TRBJ2-6; a weak D match, TRBD2 (6 bases). CDR1 and CDR2 (germline): MNHEY, SVGAGI. The CDR3 totals 16 residues. V was pared by 4 bases and J by 2 bases, with 12 bases between. This CDR3 reads CASSLAEGTGANVLTF. DNA for the CDR3: TGTGCCAGCAGTTTAGCGGAAGGGACTGGGGCCAACGTCCTGACTTTC.

V usage is TRBV27 and J usage is TRBJ2-3; possible D gene TRBD2, 6 bases. This CDR3 has 15 amino acids. From germline, CDR1 is MNHEY and CDR2 SMNVEV (reference sequence). The ends were cut back, 4 bases at V and 0 bases at J, with 11 bases in the middle. The DNA of the CDR3 is TGTGCCAGCAGTTCCCTAGCGACAAGCACAGATACGCAGTATTTT. This translates into CASSSLATSTDTQYF.

The chain recombines TRBV11-2 with TRBJ1-6; D is uncertain. The V and J ends lost 5 bases and 4 bases respectively, with 6 bases between them. Per germline, CDR1 SGHAT and CDR2 FQNNGV. The CDR3 totals 13 residues. The CDR3 here is CASSPFYNSPLHF. The CDR3 DNA reads as TGTGCCAGCAGCCCGTTTTATAATTCACCCCTCCACTTT.

This chain connects TRBV6-1 to TRBJ1-4, with D unresolved. With 1 base removed from V and 7 bases from J, the gap between germline ends came to 10 bases. CDR3 length equals 14 residues. Germline CDR1 and CDR2: MNHNS and SASEGT. CDR3 sequence reads: CASSEVGVGEKLFF. The CDR3 nucleotides are TGTGCCAGCAGTGAAGTTGGAGTAGGTGAAAAACTGTTTTTT.

The chain combines TRBV27 with TRBJ1-2; no reliable D call. CDR3 length equals 15 residues. V shed 5 bases and J shed 0 bases, with 13 bases lying between them. Germline values: CDR1 MNHEY, CDR2 SMNVEV (reference sequence). CDR3 nucleotides: TGTGCCAGCAGTCCCTCAGGAACTCCTAACTATGGCTACACCTTC. This encodes CASSPSGTPNYGYTF.

The chain couples TRBV21-1 to TRBJ2-7; whether TRBD2, the table's D call, matches the DNA was not checked. TRBV21-1 is shown as a pseudogene. This CDR3 spans 14 amino acids. Written as DNA, the CDR3 is TGTGCGAACGTTGGGAGCCCGCTCTCCTACGAGCAGTACTTC. Residues: CANVGSPLSYEQYF.

The gene calls are TRBV7-2 and TRBJ1-3; 9 nucleotides agree with TRBD1. CDR1 and CDR2 from the germline V gene are SGHTA and FQGNSA. The V and J ends lost 4 bases and 4 bases, in that order; junction bases with no gene match: 2. CDR3 length: 14 residues. For the CDR3, the DNA is TGTGCCAGCAGCTCGGGGACAGGGGGAAACACCATATATTTT. Its translation is CASSSGTGGNTIYF.

The chain has TRBV27 and TRBJ2-1; 7 bases match TRBD2. The CDR3 spans 16 residues. Germline CDR1 is MNHEY and CDR2 is SMNVEV (reference sequence). J was trimmed by 9 bases and V by 0 bases; bases with no gene match: 11. The CDR3 nucleotides are TGTGCCAGCAGTTTATCCTGGACTAGAGGAAAGGGTGAGCAGTTCTTC. Its translation: CASSLSWTRGKGEQFF.

V usage is TRBV9 and J usage is TRBJ2-7, with D maybe TRBD1 (6 bases). Germline CDR1 and CDR2: SGDLS and YYNGEE. CDR3 length: 14 residues. Trimming took off 4 bases at V and 8 bases at J, with 19 bases between the two ends. This CDR3 is CASSPRTEKEQQYF. The CDR3 nucleotides are TGTGCCAGCAGCCCACGGACAGAGAAAGAGCAGCAGTACTTC.

The chain combines TRBV5-1 with TRBJ2-7, with 12 bases that match TRBD2. The CDR3 runs 19 residues. In germline, CDR1 is SGHRS, CDR2 YFSETQ. With 2 bases clipped from V and 2 bases from J, the junction kept 14 bases outside the gene matches. In DNA, the CDR3 is TGCGCCAGCAGCTTCTTTGCACTAGCGGGGGGAATAAAAACCTACGAGCAGTACTTC. This codes for CASSFFALAGGIKTYEQYF.

This clone was detected only once. The chain joins TRBV5-1 to TRBJ1-1; D gene uncertain. The length of the CDR3 is 19 residues. Per germline, CDR1 SGHRS and CDR2 YFSETQ. With 2 bases removed from V and 2 bases from J, the gap between germline ends came to 25 bases. The CDR3 DNA reads TGCGCCAGCAGCTTCGACCATCTCCGTACCCGGGATTTTAACACTGAAGCTTTCTTT. This sequence encodes CASSFDHLRTRDFNTEAFF.

The V and J genes are TRBV9 and TRBJ1-1; tentatively, D is TRBD1 (6 bases). The CDR3 is 16 residues long. V gave up 0 bases and J gave up 4 bases, with 16 bases separating them. In germline, CDR1 is SGDLS, CDR2 YYNGEE. The CDR3 DNA sequence: TGTGCCAGCAGCGTAGGGCGGGGGGGGGCGGGCACTGAAGCTTTCTTT. As protein: CASSVGRGGAGTEAFF.

The genes are TRBV7-8 and TRBJ2-7, with D perhaps TRBD1 (5 bases). The CDR3 is made up of 12 amino acids. The V and J ends lost 1 base and 6 bases respectively, with 7 bases between them. Germline CDR1 and CDR2: SGHVS and FQNEAQ. CDR3 sequence: CASSLVDTEQYF. The DNA of the CDR3 is TGTGCCAGCAGCTTAGTGGACACCGAGCAGTACTTC. Complete variable domain (other parts from reference TRBV7-8 and TRBJ2-7): GAGVSQSPRYKVAKRGQDVALRCDPISGHVSLFWYQQALGQGPEFLTYFQNEAQLDKSGLPSDRFFAERPEGSVSTLKIQRTQQEDSAVYLCASSLVDTEQYFGPGTRLTVT.

The chain is built from TRBV7-9 and TRBJ1-3; D possibly corresponds to TRBD1 (5 bases). The ends were cut back, 3 bases at V and 3 bases at J, with 9 bases in the middle. Germline loops: CDR1 SEHNR, CDR2 FQNEAQ (reference sequence). The CDR3 spans 14 residues. DNA of the CDR3: TGTGCCAGCAGCTTGCAGGGAAGTGGAAACACCATATATTTT. Its protein product is CASSLQGSGNTIYF.

The chain employs TRBV28 and TRBJ1-1, with no clear D. The CDR3 is made up of 13 amino acids. The germline gives CDR1 MDHEN, CDR2 SYDVKM. Trimming left V 2 bases short and J 0 bases short, with 4 bases between. The chain's CDR3 is CASSLRVNTEAFF. The CDR3 DNA follows: TGTGCCAGCAGTTTACGGGTGAACACTGAAGCTTTCTTT.

The chain has TRBV9 and TRBJ2-3; a possible D gene is TRBD2 (5 bases). This CDR3 spans 16 amino acids. Trimming left V 4 bases short and J 2 bases short, with 17 bases between. CDR1 and CDR2 from the germline V gene are SGDLS and YYNGEE. CDR3: CASSKASRAYTDTQYF. DNA of the CDR3: TGTGCCAGCAGCAAAGCCTCGCGGGCCTACACAGATACGCAGTATTTT.

The chain carries TRBV19 and TRBJ2-7; 10 nucleotides agree with TRBD1. CDR1 and CDR2 from the germline V gene are LNHDA and SQIVND (reference sequence). V trimming: 5 bases; J trimming: 5 bases; junction bases outside the gene matches: 6. The CDR3 spans 14 residues. DNA for the CDR3: TGTGCCAGTAGTGCAAGGGGACAGGGGAACGAGCAGTACTTC. Encoded protein: CASSARGQGNEQYF.

The table lists this clone with a few counts. CDR3 loop: CASTQGGGIQYF. For the CDR3, the DNA is TGTGCCAGCACTCAAGGGGGGGGCATTCAGTACTTC. The gene calls are TRBV6-6 and TRBJ2-4; a possible D gene is TRBD2 (7 bases). The CDR3 is 12 residues long. Germline CDR1 and CDR2: MNHNY and SVGAGI (reference sequence). The V and J ends lost 7 bases and 9 bases respectively, with 13 bases between them.

This clone was found a few times. This chain joins TRBV11-2 and TRBJ2-3, with unresolved D. Per germline, CDR1 SGHAT and CDR2 FQNNGV. Trimming took off 4 bases at V and 4 bases at J, with 12 bases between the two ends. The CDR3 sequence is 14 residues long. CDR3 DNA: TGTGCCAGCAGCTCCGCTAATGAGCCAGATACGCAGTATTTT. As protein: CASSSANEPDTQYF.

In its sample, this clone was seen once. V usage is TRBV7-2 and J usage is TRBJ2-6; 7 nucleotides match TRBD1. The CDR3 consists of 18 residues. Germline CDR1 reads SGHTA; CDR2 reads FQGNSA. The ends lost 5 bases at V and 2 bases at J; junction bases unmatched: 12. In DNA, the CDR3 is TGTGCCAGCAGCGGAGCAGGGACAGTTCCCCCTGGGGCCAACGTCCTGACTTTC. Translating it yields CASSGAGTVPPGANVLTF. Supplemented by reference TRBV7-2 and TRBJ2-6, the full variable domain reads GAGVSQSPSNKVTEKGKDVELRCDPISGHTALYWYRQSLGQGLEFLIYFQGNSAPDKSGLPSDRFSAERTGGSVSTLTIQRTQQEDSAVYLCASSGAGTVPPGANVLTFGAGSRLTVL.

V gene TRBV4-3 combines with J gene TRBJ1-1; 8 bases agree with TRBD1. The CDR3 is made up of 15 amino acids. The ends lost 5 bases at V and 2 bases at J; junction bases unmatched: 7. Germline CDR1 and CDR2: LGHNA and YSLEER. Here the CDR3 reads CASSSSGTGNTEAFF. Written as DNA, the CDR3 is TGCGCCAGCAGCTCCTCCGGGACAGGCAACACTGAAGCTTTCTTT.

V gene TRBV18 combines with J gene TRBJ1-3; D ambiguous. The V end lost 0 bases, the J end lost 3 bases, and 9 bases lay between the germline ends. From germline, CDR1 is KGHSH and CDR2 LQKENI. The CDR3 is made up of 15 amino acids. The CDR3 DNA reads TGTGCCAGCTCACCACCAACGGGGATTGGAAACACCATATATTTT. This sequence encodes CASSPPTGIGNTIYF.

This chain links TRBV19 with TRBJ2-3, with 9 bases matching TRBD2. J gave up 1 base and V 7 bases, and 3 bases lay outside the gene matches. The CDR3 sequence is 14 residues long. Germline CDR1 is LNHDA and CDR2 is SQIVND (reference sequence). Here the CDR3 reads CASTRTSGTDTQYF. The CDR3 DNA reads TGTGCCAGTACCCGGACTAGCGGCACAGATACGCAGTATTTT.

The chain links TRBV6-6 to TRBJ1-3; TRBD1 might be the D (5 bases). Germline V gene data show CDR1 as MNHNY and CDR2 as SVGAGI (reference sequence). The V and J ends lost 7 bases and 3 bases respectively, with 10 bases between them. This CDR3 is 13 amino acids long. The CDR3 protein is CASTPGDGNTIYF. DNA of the CDR3: TGTGCCAGCACGCCGGGGGATGGAAACACCATATATTTT.

This rearrangement joins TRBV6-6 to TRBJ1-2; D is perhaps TRBD1 (6 bases). The CDR3 spans 13 residues. Germline assignment: CDR1 MNHNY and CDR2 SVGAGI (reference sequence). The germline V and J ends were trimmed by 5 bases and 2 bases, with 9 bases remaining between them. CDR3 sequence reads: CASSPQGNYGYTF. DNA of the CDR3: TGTGCCAGCAGTCCACAGGGAAACTATGGCTACACCTTC.

CDR3 loop: CASSARDREFTDTQYF. In DNA, the CDR3 is TGTGCCAGCAGCGCGAGGGACAGGGAATTCACAGATACGCAGTATTTT. The chain has TRBV5-6 and TRBJ2-3; 9 bases agree with TRBD1. J lost 2 bases, V lost 4 bases, and 8 bases had no gene match. Germline-derived CDR1 and CDR2 are SGHDT and YYEEEE. This CDR3 contains 16 residues.